This T cell receptor (beta chain) comes out of a study of T-cell reconstitution after alpha-beta-depleted transplantation in children. Whole-study results and caveats: The origin of alpha-beta T cells about two months after transplant was reportedly several hundred expanded graft clones. After one year, T-cell counts and TCRbeta diversity mostly came from new T cells.

The CDR3 totals 16 residues. The V end lost 0 bases, the J end lost 3 bases, and 15 bases lay between the germline ends. CDR1 and CDR2 from the germline V gene are DFQATT and SNEGSKA (reference sequence). In this sample, this clonotype turned up a few times. Its antigen is unknown. A TCRbeta library incorporating unique molecular identifiers was prepared. A single record per CDR3 protein comes from TCRdb applying MiXCR to the PCR reads. The table shows fewer than 350,000 distinct CDR3 sequences, with about a tenth occurring only once. V and J are TRBV20-1 and TRBJ2-1; D perhaps matches TRBD1 (5 bases). This receptor was obtained from a boy in the first two years of life with acute myeloid leukemia, due to receive a stem cell transplant. This material consisted of PBMCs, taken before TCRalphabeta/CD19-depleted stem cell transplant. DNA of the CDR3: TGCAGTGCTAGAGATCTGAAAGGGGCCATCTACAATGAGCAGTTCTTC. Its translation is CSARDLKGAIYNEQFF.